A single sample is the source of the 10 T cell receptor beta chains below, sequenced in a study of shared clonotypes between healthy human individuals (dated by TCRdb to about 2020). Libraries were made using the immunoSEQ multiplex PCR assay. Sourced from immuneACCESS, this table was stored by TCRdb with only in-frame sequences that have V and J called. A share of the clones is absent; for the studies checked, an unresolved V gene accounts for under half, and the remainder has no known explanation. The sample records millions of clones, approximately 95% of which are singletons. Under 0.15% of the sample is taken by the ten largest. Sequenced input: naive CD4+ T cells sorted from blood. Explained via the paper, the cell subset or site label denotes: CD45RA+ positively selected. These receptors were collected from a man between 18 and 29 years old in good health.

The rearrangement joins TRBV5-8 to TRBJ2-7; no definite D call. V was clipped by 2 bases and J by 7 bases, with 10 bases between them. CDR3 size: 12 residues. CDR1 is SGHTS, CDR2 YDEGEE, per germline. The DNA of the CDR3 is TGTGCCAGCAGCTTTCCACAGTGGGAGCAGTACTTC. This codes for CASSFPQWEQYF. Drawing the rest from reference TRBV5-8 and TRBJ2-7, the complete variable domain is EAGVTQSPTHLIKTRGQQATLRCSPISGHTSVYWYQQALGLGLQFLLWYDEGEERNRGNFPPRFSGRQFPNYSSELNVNALELEDSALYLCASSFPQWEQYFGPGTRLTVT.

V is TRBV20-1 and J is TRBJ1-1; unclear D gene. This CDR3 spans 11 amino acids. V gave up 4 bases and J gave up 3 bases, with 6 bases separating them. Per germline, CDR1 DFQATT and CDR2 SNEGSKA (reference sequence). CDR3 residues: CSANLDTEAFF. CDR3 nucleotides: TGCAGTGCTAACCTGGACACTGAAGCTTTCTTT.

The chain recombines TRBV27 with TRBJ2-7; D might be TRBD1 (5 bases). Trimming removed 4 bases at V and 7 bases at J, with 17 bases between. CDR1 is MNHEY, CDR2 SMNVEV, per germline (reference sequence). The CDR3 contains 14 residues. This CDR3 is CASSSMTATREQYF. CDR3 bases: TGTGCCAGCAGTTCGATGACAGCTACGAGGGAGCAGTACTTC.

V usage is TRBV28 and J usage is TRBJ2-2; D ambiguous. CDR1 MDHEN and CDR2 SYDVKM come from the germline V gene. This CDR3 has 17 residues. V dropped 7 bases and J dropped 0 bases, with 18 bases sitting between them. The CDR3 DNA sequence: TGTGCCAGCACCGCCGGACCAGGACGACCGAACACCGGGGAGCTGTTTTTT. Translated: CASTAGPGRPNTGELFF.

The chain carries TRBV10-3 and TRBJ1-2, with 8 bases matching TRBD1. V dropped 4 bases and J dropped 8; count of bases not matched to a gene: 3. The CDR3 is 12 residues long. Germline V gives CDR1 ENHRY, CDR2 SYGVKD. CDR3 residues: CAISVDREGYTF. The CDR3 nucleotides are TGTGCCATCAGTGTGGACAGGGAAGGCTACACCTTC.

The CDR3 loop reads CASSVAGTGGAMDEKLFF. DNA of the CDR3: TGTGCCAGCAGCGTAGCCGGGACAGGGGGCGCAATGGATGAAAAACTGTTTTTT. The rearrangement joins TRBV9 to TRBJ1-4; TRBD1 matches at 12 bases. Germline values: CDR1 SGDLS, CDR2 YYNGEE. CDR3 length: 18 residues. The V segment lost 0 bases and the J segment 6 bases; nucleotides outside the gene matches: 9.

The chain is built from TRBV6-5 and TRBJ1-1; 9 bases are a match to TRBD1. The CDR3 is 16 amino acids. The germline gives CDR1 MNHEY, CDR2 SVGAGI. V trimming: 4 bases; J trimming: 1 base; junction bases outside the gene matches: 7. The CDR3 DNA sequence: TGTGCCAGCAGTTGGGGACAGGGCCCCCGGAACACTGAAGCTTTCTTT. Translated, it gives CASSWGQGPRNTEAFF.

The J gene is TRBJ1-1, the V gene TRBV4-1, with D possibly matching TRBD1 (5 bases). The CDR3 is 14 residues long. Per germline, CDR1 MGHRA and CDR2 YSYEKL. Deletions cut 5 bases from V and 1 base from J, with 11 bases between. In DNA, the CDR3 is TGCGCCAGCAGCGTAGGGACGGAGAACACTGAAGCTTTCTTT. This encodes CASSVGTENTEAFF.

The V and J genes are TRBV5-4 and TRBJ2-1; 9 bases fit TRBD2. After removal of 6 bases from V and 0 bases from J, the junction contained 13 bases not matched to a gene. The CDR3 spans 18 residues. CDR1 is SGHNT, CDR2 YYREEE, per germline (reference sequence). Here the CDR3 DNA reads TGTGCCAGCACCCCGGGACTAGCTCCTATTAGCTCCTACAATGAGCAGTTCTTC. Protein sequence: CASTPGLAPISSYNEQFF.

The V call is TRBV5-4, the J call TRBJ2-5, with TRBD2 matching over 13 bases. Germline values: CDR1 SGHNT, CDR2 YYREEE (reference sequence). The CDR3 sequence is 15 residues long. V lost 4 bases, J lost 3 bases, and 3 bases stayed unmatched. CDR3 loop: CASSIGLAGEETQYF. CDR3 coding DNA: TGTGCCAGCAGCATCGGACTAGCGGGAGAAGAGACCCAGTACTTC.